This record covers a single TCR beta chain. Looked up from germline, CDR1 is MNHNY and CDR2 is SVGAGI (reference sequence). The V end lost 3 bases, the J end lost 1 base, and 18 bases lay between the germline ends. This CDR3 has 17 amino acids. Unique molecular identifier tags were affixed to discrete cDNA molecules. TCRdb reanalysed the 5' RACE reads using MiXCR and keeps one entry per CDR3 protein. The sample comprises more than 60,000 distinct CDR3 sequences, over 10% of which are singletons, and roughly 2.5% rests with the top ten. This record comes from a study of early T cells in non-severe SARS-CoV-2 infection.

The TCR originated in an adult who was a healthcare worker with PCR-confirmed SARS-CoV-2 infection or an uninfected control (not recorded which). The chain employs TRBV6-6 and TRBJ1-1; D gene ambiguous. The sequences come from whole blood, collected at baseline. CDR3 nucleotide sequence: TGTGCCAGCAGTTATCCGCCCCGGCCAGGCAGGAACACTGAAGCTTTCTTT. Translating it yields CASSYPPRPGRNTEAFF.